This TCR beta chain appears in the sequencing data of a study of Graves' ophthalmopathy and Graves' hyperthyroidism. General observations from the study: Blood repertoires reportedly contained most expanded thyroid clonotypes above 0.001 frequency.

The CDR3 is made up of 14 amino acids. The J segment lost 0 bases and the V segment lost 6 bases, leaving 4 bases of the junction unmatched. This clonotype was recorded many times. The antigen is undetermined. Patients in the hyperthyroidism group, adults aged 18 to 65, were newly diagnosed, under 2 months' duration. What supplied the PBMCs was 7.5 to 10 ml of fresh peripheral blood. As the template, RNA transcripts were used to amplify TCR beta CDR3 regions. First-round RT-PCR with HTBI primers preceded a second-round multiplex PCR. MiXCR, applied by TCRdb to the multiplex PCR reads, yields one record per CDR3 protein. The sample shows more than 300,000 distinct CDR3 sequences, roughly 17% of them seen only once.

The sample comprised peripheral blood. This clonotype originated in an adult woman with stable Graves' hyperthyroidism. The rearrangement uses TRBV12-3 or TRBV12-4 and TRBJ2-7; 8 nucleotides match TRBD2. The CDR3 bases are TGTGCCAGCAGCTCCGGGGGGGGCTCCTACGAGCAGTACTTC. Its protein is CASSSGGGSYEQYF.